These 10 T cell receptor beta chains came from one sample sequenced in a study of cytomegalovirus exposure and HLA in healthy donors. Use of 60 Vbeta and 13 Jbeta primers characterized the PCR. The table came from immunoSEQ multiplex PCR; TCRdb's copy has only in-frame clones and leaves some out. Of some 150,000 clones listed, roughly 79% are singletons. Material for sequencing was PBMCs. All receptors derive from a woman in her late teens or twenties in good health and CMV-seropositive.

Here the CDR3 reads CASSPGPREETQYF. The CDR3 DNA reads as TGTGCCAGTAGTCCCGGCCCTCGGGAAGAGACCCAGTACTTC. V gene TRBV19 combines with J gene TRBJ2-5, with unresolved D. This CDR3 has 14 residues. CDR1 and CDR2 from the germline V gene are LNHDA and SQIVND (reference sequence). V gave up 5 bases and J gave up 3 bases, with 13 bases separating them.

The genes are TRBV5-4 and TRBJ2-5; D might be TRBD2 (7 bases). CDR3 length: 15 amino acids. V lost 5 bases, J lost 7 bases, and 21 bases lay in between. CDR1 SGHNT and CDR2 YYREEE come from the germline V gene (reference sequence). The CDR3 sequence is CASSPARGAGGTQYF. In DNA form, the CDR3 reads TGTGCCAGCAGTCCGGCTCGGGGGGCGGGTGGGACCCAGTACTTC. The full variable domain, rest sourced from reference TRBV5-4 and TRBJ2-5, is ETGVTQSPTHLIKTRGQQVTLRCSSQSGHNTVSWYQQALGQGPQFIFQYYREEENGRGNFPPRFSGLQFPNYSSELNVNALELDDSALYLCASSPARGAGGTQYFGPGTRLLVL.

Concerning this clone itself: The germline gene is not matched at one end of the junction; a read error may be the cause. This chain joins TRBV7-7 and TRBJ2-7; 7 nucleotides align to TRBD1. The CDR3 is made up of 14 amino acids. CDR1 and CDR2 (germline): SSHAT, FNYEAQ (reference sequence). The CDR3 bases are TGTGCTAGCAGCTTAGAACAGGGGTTCGGCGAGCAGTACTTC. Its protein product is CASSLEQGFGEQYF.

The V gene is TRBV10-3, the J gene TRBJ2-1; 9 bases align to TRBD2. The CDR3 has 18 amino acids. Germline values: CDR1 ENHRY, CDR2 SYGVKD. V gave up 1 base and J gave up 6 bases; unmatched junction bases: 13. The DNA of the CDR3 is TGTGCCATCAGTGAGTTGGGGCGGGGGGGCAACAACGGCAATGAGCAGTTCTTC. This encodes CAISELGRGGNNGNEQFF.

As regards this clone: The CDR3 ends on some other residue instead of the conserved phenylalanine or tryptophan, so this is likely a read error. J is TRBJ2-7 and V is TRBV7-8, with D perhaps matching TRBD2 (7 bases). The CDR3 spans 14 residues. Germline V gene data show CDR1 as SGHVS and CDR2 as FQNEAQ. Deletions cut 4 bases from V and 5 bases from J, with 15 bases between. The CDR3 DNA reads as TGTGCCAGCAGCTCACTCCGGGGGGCTAACGAGCAGTACCTC. Protein: CASSSLRGANEQYL.

V usage is TRBV13 and J usage is TRBJ2-1; 8 nucleotides align to TRBD2. CDR3 length: 14 residues. V trimming: 1 base; J trimming: 8 bases; junction bases outside the gene matches: 4. Germline-derived CDR1 and CDR2 are PRHDT and FYEKMQ (reference sequence). Here the CDR3 DNA reads TGTGCCAGCAGCTTAGCGGAGCGGGGGCATGAGCAGTTCTTC. Encoded protein: CASSLAERGHEQFF.

The chain joins TRBV6-6 to TRBJ1-5; D gene unclear. The V gene's germline CDR1 is MNHNY and CDR2 SVGAGI (reference sequence). The CDR3 length is 12 residues. V lost 4 bases and J lost 4, with 5 bases in between. The CDR3 region is CASSSANQPQHF. As DNA, the CDR3 is TGTGCCAGCAGTTCCGCGAATCAGCCCCAGCATTTT.

This chain connects TRBV5-1 to TRBJ2-7; tentatively, D is TRBD1 (5 bases). This CDR3 region has 17 residues. Germline V gene sequence: CDR1 SGHRS, CDR2 YFSETQ. V shed 0 bases and J shed 2 bases, with 18 bases lying between them. The CDR3 coding sequence is TGCGCCAGCAGCTTGGAGATAGGACATCTGATCGCCTACGAGCAGTACTTC. Amino acid sequence: CASSLEIGHLIAYEQYF.

The count of this clone is one. The rearrangement uses TRBV30 and TRBJ1-1, with 7 positions matching TRBD1. The germline V gene has CDR1 GTSNPN and CDR2 SVGIG (reference sequence). This CDR3 comprises 13 residues. Losses at the gene ends were 1 base for V and 2 bases for J; bases not matched to a gene: 1. CDR3 nucleotides: TGTGCCTGGAGTGGGGACAGTAACACTGAAGCTTTCTTT. Translating gives CAWSGDSNTEAFF.

The rearrangement links TRBV11-3 to TRBJ2-1; 10 bases are shared with TRBD1. Germline-derived CDR1 and CDR2 are SGHNT and YENEEA. Trimming removed 5 bases from V and 6 bases from J; junction bases left unmatched: 7. The CDR3 sequence is 15 residues long. The CDR3 DNA follows: TGTGCCAGCAGCCCCCGACAGGGGGCGGGCAATGAGCAGTTCTTC. It translates to CASSPRQGAGNEQFF.